The 3 T cell receptor beta chains listed next were all sequenced from one sample in a study of T cell responses to AZD1222 COVID-19 vaccine. Data came from immunoSEQ multiplex PCR; TCRdb stores just in-frame clones and leaves some out. The data hold just over 80,000 clones, with approximately 90% observed a single time. The specimen was peripheral blood, collected on day 0 of AZD1222 vaccination. These receptor sequences come from an adult in good health.

This chain joins TRBV6-5 and TRBJ1-6, with D maybe TRBD1 (6 bases). Germline assignment: CDR1 MNHEY and CDR2 SVGAGI. V dropped 2 bases and J dropped 10 bases, with 18 bases sitting between them. This CDR3 spans 16 amino acids. Written as DNA, the CDR3 is TGTGCCAGCAGTTACGGCCGGGGGCCCCGTGGGTCACCCCTCCACTTT. Protein sequence: CASSYGRGPRGSPLHF.

The chain employs TRBV7-2 and TRBJ1-2; D perhaps matches TRBD1 (5 bases). With 5 bases removed from V and 7 bases from J, the gap between germline ends came to 17 bases. The length of the CDR3 is 14 residues. CDR1 is SGHTA and CDR2 is FQGNSA in the germline V gene. Here the CDR3 reads CASSQDGQGGGYTF. Written as DNA, the CDR3 is TGTGCCAGCAGCCAAGACGGGCAGGGAGGTGGCTACACCTTC.

The chain is built from TRBV5-4 and TRBJ2-5; unclear D gene. V lost 1 base to trimming and J lost 4 bases, with 8 bases between them. The germline V gene encodes CDR1 SGHNT and CDR2 YYREEE (reference sequence). This CDR3 contains 13 residues. The CDR3 coding sequence is TGTGCCAGCAGCTTGTTGGCTACAGAGACCCAGTACTTC. It translates to CASSLLATETQYF.